What follows are 30 T cell receptor beta chains derived from one specimen sequenced in a study of chemoradiotherapy in HPV16-positive cancers. Repertoires were generated with immunoSEQ multiplex PCR, while TCRdb's copy carries only in-frame clones and drops some. The sample has 6,800 or so clones, over 60% seen once; the top ten hold approximately 3.8%. The sample here was taken from a patient who underwent chemoradiotherapy. The source is a human donor with HPV-associated anogenital cancer.

This clone was seen more than once but under ten times. The genes are TRBV30 and TRBJ1-2; D uncertain. The V end was cut by 0 bases, the J end by 8 bases, with 13 bases between. Per the germline V gene, CDR1 is GTSNPN and CDR2 is SVGIG (reference sequence). This CDR3 region has 13 residues. DNA for the CDR3: TGTGCCTGGAGTGTAAGTGGATTCGGGGGCTACACCTTC. Its protein product is CAWSVSGFGGYTF.

The genes are TRBV18 and TRBJ2-2; D gene uncertain. This CDR3 comprises 16 residues. Looked up from germline, CDR1 is KGHSH and CDR2 is LQKENI. Trimming took 0 bases from V and 1 from J, leaving 9 bases between them. The CDR3 region is CASSPPMRQNTGELFF. The CDR3 DNA reads as TGTGCCAGCTCACCACCGATGCGGCAGAACACCGGGGAGCTGTTTTTT.

The chain is built from TRBV6-1 and TRBJ2-7, with TRBD2 matching over 7 bases. The CDR3 is made up of 13 amino acids. From germline, CDR1 is MNHNS and CDR2 SASEGT. V trimming: 9 bases; J trimming: 1 base; junction bases outside the gene matches: 6. As DNA, the CDR3 is TGTGCCAGTGCCGCGGGGGTTTCCTACGAGCAGTACTTC. Its translation is CASAAGVSYEQYF.

The rearrangement uses TRBV6-1 and TRBJ2-7; 7 nucleotides agree with TRBD1. V lost 7 bases and J lost 6; bases outside the gene matches: 12. CDR3 length: 14 amino acids. Germline CDR1 MNHNS, CDR2 SASEGT. In DNA form, the CDR3 reads TGTGCCAGCAAAGGGGACAGCAATTGGGTCGAGCAGTACTTC. Protein sequence: CASKGDSNWVEQYF.

This clone was seen only once. The CDR3 DNA sequence: TGTGCCAGCCCCGACGAAGCGGGAGGGAGCACAGATACGCAGTATTTT. This sequence encodes CASPDEAGGSTDTQYF. The chain has TRBV7-9 and TRBJ2-3; 10 positions match TRBD2. The CDR3 runs 16 residues. V gave up 8 bases and J gave up 0 bases; unmatched junction bases: 8. The germline V gene has CDR1 SEHNR and CDR2 FQNEAQ (reference sequence).

The chain uses TRBV28 and TRBJ2-7; the match to TRBD1 covers 12 bases. Unmatched junction bases numbered 5, after V lost 6 bases and J lost 5 bases. The germline V gene encodes CDR1 MDHEN and CDR2 SYDVKM. The length of the CDR3 is 14 residues. The CDR3 coding sequence is TGTGCCAGCAGCTCCGGGACAGGGGGCCACGAGCAGTACTTC. The encoded protein is CASSSGTGGHEQYF.

This clone was observed a single time. CDR3 sequence reads: CASSLIGRGELFF. In nucleotides, the CDR3 is TGTGCCAGCAGCTTGATAGGTCGGGGGGAGCTGTTTTTT. V and J are TRBV7-2 and TRBJ2-2; D remains ambiguous. V lost 3 bases to trimming and J lost 8 bases, with 10 bases between them. This CDR3 has 13 residues. Germline CDR1 reads SGHTA; CDR2 reads FQGNSA.

V usage is TRBV10-3 and J usage is TRBJ2-6; 7 bases agree with TRBD1. The V gene's germline CDR1 is ENHRY and CDR2 SYGVKD. The CDR3 contains 16 residues. Trimming took 7 bases from V and 0 from J; bases not matched to a gene: 6. DNA for the CDR3: TGTGCCATCACGGGACAGTTAAACTCTGGGGCCAACGTCCTGACTTTC. It specifies CAITGQLNSGANVLTF.

This clone appeared a single time. The chain carries TRBV7-2 and TRBJ2-3; 7 bases fit TRBD2. The V gene's germline CDR1 is SGHTA and CDR2 FQGNSA. V shed 5 bases and J 6 bases; nucleotides not matched to a gene: 14. CDR3 length equals 16 residues. The CDR3 DNA sequence: TGTGCCAGCAGCGGCCGGCGGGGCGGGAGTTCGGATACGCAGTATTTT. Encoded protein: CASSGRRGGSSDTQYF.

The chain uses TRBV11-3 and TRBJ1-4; TRBD1 aligns across 7 bases. Germline V CDR1 and CDR2: SGHNT, YENEEA. After removal of 5 bases from V and 6 bases from J, the junction contained 6 bases not matched to a gene. The length of the CDR3 is 14 residues. The CDR3 sequence is CASSLQGTHEKLFF. Written as DNA, the CDR3 is TGTGCCAGCAGCCTACAGGGGACCCATGAAAAACTGTTTTTT.

The V gene is TRBV10-3, the J gene TRBJ1-1; D gene unclear. Germline CDR1 is ENHRY and CDR2 is SYGVKD. The ends were cut back, 1 base at V and 6 bases at J, with 6 bases in the middle. The CDR3 sequence is 12 residues long. CDR3 sequence (DNA): TGTGCCATCAGTGAGTTACAGCCTGAAGCTTTCTTT. Translating it yields CAISELQPEAFF.

The chain uses TRBV30 and TRBJ1-3; weak D call: TRBD1 (6 bases). Germline V gene lookup returns CDR1 GTSNPN and CDR2 SVGIG (reference sequence). V lost 0 bases and J lost 5, with 11 bases in between. This CDR3 has 14 amino acids. CDR3 DNA sequence: TGTGCCTGGAGTGTCAGGGGAGCGAGAAACACCATATATTTT. Translated: CAWSVRGARNTIYF.

The chain recombines TRBV5-1 with TRBJ1-2, with D perhaps TRBD1 (5 bases). Germline V gene sequence: CDR1 SGHRS, CDR2 YFSETQ. V was trimmed by 4 bases and J by 6 bases, leaving 10 bases between them. The CDR3 has 12 residues. The CDR3 region has the DNA TGCGCCAGCAGCCACGGGGGGAATGGCTACACCTTC. Protein sequence: CASSHGGNGYTF.

This clone was seen a few times. The chain carries TRBV30 and TRBJ1-2; 7 positions agree with TRBD1. J was trimmed by 4 bases and V by 0 bases; bases with no gene match: 8. The CDR3 has 15 residues. The germline gives CDR1 GTSNPN, CDR2 SVGIG (reference sequence). For the CDR3, the DNA is TGTGCCTGGAGTGTAGGGGGACAGACAACCTATGGCTACACCTTC. It yields the protein CAWSVGGQTTYGYTF.

This sequence joins TRBV28 and TRBJ1-2, with D possibly TRBD1 on 6 matching bases. The ends were cut back, 6 bases at V and 2 bases at J, with 10 bases in the middle. Germline CDR1 and CDR2: MDHEN and SYDVKM. The CDR3 is 13 residues long. CDR3 bases: TGTGCCAGCAGCGGGGGCCAAAACTATGGCTACACCTTC. This codes for CASSGGQNYGYTF.

A few counts support this clone. This chain uses TRBV2 with TRBJ1-1; D not certain. CDR1 is SNHLY, CDR2 FYNNEI, per germline. The CDR3 extends over 11 amino acids. V was trimmed by 5 bases and J by 8 bases, leaving 9 bases between them. The CDR3 DNA follows: TGTGCCAGCAGTCGGATCAGGGAAGCTTTCTTT. It yields the protein CASSRIREAFF.

This clone was counted once. The rearrangement uses TRBV11-2 and TRBJ1-5; 8 nucleotides align to TRBD1. The CDR3 extends over 16 amino acids. Germline V gives CDR1 SGHAT, CDR2 FQNNGV. V shed 1 base, J shed 6 bases, and the junction held 8 bases outside the gene matches. CDR3 sequence (DNA): TGTGCCAGCAGCTTAGGGGCCAGGGGGACAGGTCAGCCCCAGCATTTT. Translated: CASSLGARGTGQPQHF. Drawing the rest from reference TRBV11-2 and TRBJ1-5, the complete variable domain is EAGVAQSPRYKIIEKRQSVAFWCNPISGHATLYWYQQILGQGPKLLIQFQNNGVVDDSQLPKDRFSAERLKGVDSTLKIQPAKLEDSAVYLCASSLGARGTGQPQHFGDGTRLSIL.

The chain joins TRBV19 to TRBJ1-5, with D possibly matching TRBD1 (5 bases). CDR1 and CDR2 (germline): LNHDA, SQIVND (reference sequence). Trimming stripped 3 bases from V and 4 bases from J, with 19 bases between. This CDR3 contains 17 residues. The CDR3 region is CASSMLDSTVTNQPQHF. The CDR3 region has the DNA TGTGCCAGTAGTATGTTAGACAGTACGGTAACAAATCAGCCCCAGCATTTT.

V usage is TRBV5-1 and J usage is TRBJ1-2; D is uncertain. The CDR3 is made up of 14 amino acids. V dropped 0 bases and J dropped 4 bases, with 10 bases sitting between them. Germline lookup yields CDR1 SGHRS and CDR2 YFSETQ. The DNA of the CDR3 is TGCGCCAGCAGCTTGGCCCCCCAACCCTATGGCTACACCTTC. Its translation: CASSLAPQPYGYTF.

This clone was detected only a few times. V is TRBV7-9 and J is TRBJ1-2; perhaps TRBD1 as D (5 bases). V was shortened by 0 bases and J by 5 bases, with 16 bases between the two germline ends. The germline V gene encodes CDR1 SEHNR and CDR2 FQNEAQ (reference sequence). The CDR3 length is 16 residues. CDR3 bases: TGTGCCAGCAGCTTAGCGACGGCAGGGAGAAGGTATGGCTACACCTTC. Protein product: CASSLATAGRRYGYTF.

The chain couples TRBV7-9 to TRBJ2-7; D is unclear. V gave up 2 bases and J gave up 4 bases, with 6 bases separating them. Germline CDR1 is SEHNR and CDR2 is FQNEAQ (reference sequence). The CDR3 has 12 amino acids. CDR3 sequence (DNA): TGTGCCAGCAGCTTAATCGTGTACGAGCAGTACTTC. This encodes CASSLIVYEQYF.

The gene calls are TRBV11-2 and TRBJ1-1, with D possibly being TRBD1 (5 bases). This CDR3 comprises 13 residues. Germline V CDR1 and CDR2: SGHAT, FQNNGV. V was pared by 5 bases and J by 5 bases, with 12 bases between. The CDR3 region is CASSLQGRTEAFF. The CDR3, as DNA: TGTGCCAGCAGCCTTCAGGGAAGGACTGAAGCTTTCTTT.

J is TRBJ2-7 and V is TRBV28; 7 bases are a match to TRBD1. CDR1 MDHEN and CDR2 SYDVKM come from the germline V gene. Trimming removed 7 bases from V and 2 bases from J; junction bases left unmatched: 8. The CDR3 has 14 amino acids. The CDR3 region has the DNA TGTGCCAGCACTAACCAGGGGGATGCCTACGAGCAGTACTTC. It translates to CASTNQGDAYEQYF.

The chain couples TRBV4-1 to TRBJ1-2, with TRBD1 matching over 8 bases. V dropped 5 bases and J dropped 3; count of bases not matched to a gene: 5. Germline CDR1 is MGHRA and CDR2 is YSYEKL. The CDR3 sequence is 14 residues long. The CDR3 region has the DNA TGCGCCAGCAGCTCACCGACAGGGGACTATGGCTACACCTTC. Encoded protein: CASSSPTGDYGYTF.

The chain combines TRBV19 with TRBJ2-7; 8 bases are a match to TRBD1. The trim removed 10 bases at V and 2 bases at J, leaving 4 bases unmatched. Germline V gene sequence: CDR1 LNHDA, CDR2 SQIVND (reference sequence). This CDR3 has 12 amino acids. The CDR3 loop reads CATRDRTYEQYF. CDR3 in DNA: TGTGCCACCCGGGACAGGACCTACGAGCAGTACTTC. The full variable domain, with the rest looked up from reference TRBV19 and TRBJ2-7, is DGGITQSPKYLFRKEGQNVTLSCEQNLNHDAMYWYRQDPGQGLRLIYYSQIVNDFQKGDIAEGYSVSREKKESFPLTVTSAQKNPTAFYLCATRDRTYEQYFGPGTRLTVT.

The chain joins TRBV7-2 to TRBJ1-2, with D unresolved. CDR3 length: 15 amino acids. The germline gives CDR1 SGHTA, CDR2 FQGNSA. V lost 5 bases and J 5 bases, leaving 18 bases between the germline ends. The CDR3 spells CASSPGRKSSYGYTF. CDR3 bases: TGTGCCAGCAGCCCCGGGAGAAAATCTTCTTATGGCTACACCTTC.

The chain carries TRBV6-4 and TRBJ2-3; 9 positions match TRBD1. V gave up 2 bases and J gave up 2 bases; unmatched junction bases: 5. Germline CDR1 MRHNA, CDR2 SNTAGT. The CDR3 has 16 amino acids. The CDR3 coding sequence is TGTGCCAGCAGTGACGGGACAGGGAGGCCCACAGATACGCAGTATTTT. Its protein is CASSDGTGRPTDTQYF.

The gene calls are TRBV11-1 and TRBJ1-1; TRBD1 matches at 8 bases. Germline values: CDR1 SGHAT, CDR2 FQDESV (reference sequence). Trimming removed 5 bases from V and 0 bases from J; junction bases left unmatched: 11. This CDR3 region has 17 residues. The CDR3 region is CASSLGQGVLMNTEAFF. In DNA, the CDR3 is TGTGCCAGCAGCCTCGGACAGGGCGTACTCATGAACACTGAAGCTTTCTTT.

This chain links TRBV2 with TRBJ1-2; D unclear. This CDR3 spans 14 amino acids. V dropped 6 bases and J dropped 0 bases, with 11 bases sitting between them. Germline V gives CDR1 SNHLY, CDR2 FYNNEI. CDR3 amino acids: CASRFQSSNYGYTF. DNA of the CDR3: TGTGCCAGCAGGTTCCAGAGTTCTAACTATGGCTACACCTTC.

The gene calls are TRBV28 and TRBJ2-7; 7 bases are a match to TRBD1. This CDR3 contains 14 residues. Germline V CDR1 and CDR2: MDHEN, SYDVKM. J was trimmed by 2 bases and V by 3 bases; bases with no gene match: 4. The CDR3: CASSLGTVTYEQYF. The CDR3 DNA sequence: TGTGCCAGCAGTTTGGGGACAGTAACCTACGAGCAGTACTTC.